Shown below are 5 T cell receptor beta chains from a single sample sequenced in a study of blood T cell repertoires in COVID-19. Clones were sequenced by immunoSEQ multiplex PCR, and TCRdb holds only the in-frame ones, with some missing. In the table there are hundreds of thousands of clones, approximately 85% of which are singletons. Material for sequencing was PBMCs or T cells enriched from blood (not recorded which). These receptors were taken from a woman in her thirties or forties with acute COVID-19.

The V call is TRBV6-1, the J call TRBJ1-1; TRBD1 agrees at 8 bases. Trimming at V came to 3 bases and at J to 3 bases, leaving 6 bases not matched to a gene. The CDR3 contains 15 residues. Per germline, CDR1 MNHNS and CDR2 SASEGT. In DNA, the CDR3 is TGTGCCAGCAGTGAGCGGACAGGGAAGTACACTGAAGCTTTCTTT. It is translated as CASSERTGKYTEAFF.

This clone appeared once. DNA of the CDR3: TGCGCCAGCAGCTTGGACCAGGGATGGGCCAACGTCCTGACTTTC. Encoded protein: CASSLDQGWANVLTF. The chain carries TRBV5-1 and TRBJ2-6; TRBD1 is a possible D gene (5 bases). V was pared by 0 bases and J by 5 bases, with 9 bases between. Looked up from germline, CDR1 is SGHRS and CDR2 is YFSETQ. The CDR3 has 15 amino acids.

This clone is a singleton in its sample. V gene TRBV7-8 combines with J gene TRBJ2-5; 9 bases map to TRBD1. V trimming: 4 bases; J trimming: 2 bases; junction bases outside the gene matches: 2. This CDR3 spans 14 amino acids. CDR1 is SGHVS, CDR2 FQNEAQ, per germline. Here the CDR3 reads CASSWTGDQETQYF. The DNA of the CDR3 is TGTGCCAGCAGCTGGACAGGGGATCAAGAGACCCAGTACTTC.

This clone was found once. J is TRBJ2-3 and V is TRBV5-4; D ambiguous. The germline gives CDR1 SGHNT, CDR2 YYREEE (reference sequence). The CDR3 loop spans 14 amino acids. V was cut by 2 bases and J by 0 bases, with 7 bases left in between. DNA of the CDR3: TGTGCCAGCAGCTTCATAACTAGCACAGATACGCAGTATTTT. Amino acids: CASSFITSTDTQYF.

In DNA, the CDR3 is TGTGCCAGCAGGCAGGAGGGAACAAATTCACCCCTCCACTTT. Its protein product is CASRQEGTNSPLHF. This chain uses TRBV5-4 with TRBJ1-6; no firm D call. Per the germline V gene, CDR1 is SGHNT and CDR2 is YYREEE (reference sequence). V was cut by 5 bases and J by 7 bases, with 13 bases left in between. CDR3 size: 14 residues.